The 28 T cell receptor beta chains below were found in one sample sequenced in a study of siplizumab effects on memory and regulatory T cells. Sequencing was performed with immunoSEQ multiplex PCR; in TCRdb, only in-frame clones are kept and a portion is missing. The sample consists of some 100,000 clones, 94% of them appearing once. Sequenced input: Tregs sorted from blood. All receptors come from a human donor in good health.

This sequence joins TRBV6-5 and TRBJ1-1; D uncertain. CDR1 MNHEY and CDR2 SVGAGI come from the germline V gene. The CDR3 sequence is 11 residues long. With 4 bases removed from V and 6 bases from J, the gap between germline ends came to 6 bases. CDR3 sequence (DNA): TGTGCCAGCAGTTTTTCTTCTGAAGCTTTCTTT. Its translation is CASSFSSEAFF.

The chain couples TRBV7-2 to TRBJ2-1; no clear D. Germline CDR1 is SGHTA and CDR2 is FQGNSA. The CDR3 is 15 amino acids. V lost 3 bases and J lost 9, with 18 bases in between. The CDR3 sequence is CASSFGYLVVGEQFF. The CDR3 DNA is TGTGCCAGCAGCTTCGGCTATCTCGTTGTTGGTGAGCAGTTCTTC. The full variable domain, with the rest looked up from reference TRBV7-2 and TRBJ2-1, is GAGVSQSPSNKVTEKGKDVELRCDPISGHTALYWYRQSLGQGLEFLIYFQGNSAPDKSGLPSDRFSAERTGGSVSTLTIQRTQQEDSAVYLCASSFGYLVVGEQFFGPGTRLTVL.

The V call is TRBV15, the J call TRBJ2-7; D call uncertain. V dropped 3 bases and J dropped 1 base, with 10 bases sitting between them. The V gene's germline CDR1 is LNHNV and CDR2 YYDKDF (reference sequence). CDR3 length: 14 amino acids. DNA for the CDR3: TGTGCCACCAGCAGGACCCATACTTCCTACGAGCAGTACTTC. Protein: CATSRTHTSYEQYF.

This chain connects TRBV6-4 to TRBJ2-1, with a weak D call TRBD2 (5 bases). The V gene's germline CDR1 is MRHNA and CDR2 SNTAGT. The CDR3 totals 15 residues. V lost 6 bases to trimming and J lost 0 bases, with 12 bases between them. The CDR3 DNA reads as TGTGCCAGCAGGGCCTCGGGGAGCTCCTACAATGAGCAGTTCTTC. Its protein is CASRASGSSYNEQFF.

V gene TRBV7-9 combines with J gene TRBJ2-5; 10 bases are shared with TRBD1. The CDR3 covers 16 residues. V lost 0 bases to trimming and J lost 3 bases; unmatched junction nucleotides: 4. Germline values: CDR1 SEHNR, CDR2 FQNEAQ (reference sequence). CDR3 loop: CASSLATGGPKETQYF. In DNA, the CDR3 is TGTGCCAGCAGCTTAGCGACAGGGGGCCCTAAAGAGACCCAGTACTTC. Full variable domain (missing parts from reference TRBV7-9 and TRBJ2-5): DTGVSQNPRHKITKRGQNVTFRCDPISEHNRLYWYRQTLGQGPEFLTYFQNEAQLEKSRLLSDRFSAERPKGSFSTLEIQRTEQGDSAMYLCASSLATGGPKETQYFGPGTRLLVL.

The rearrangement uses TRBV6-5 and TRBJ2-2; 9 positions match TRBD2. The CDR3 is made up of 15 amino acids. Germline-derived CDR1 and CDR2 are MNHEY and SVGAGI. V gave up 5 bases and J gave up 4 bases; unmatched junction bases: 5. CDR3 in DNA: TGTGCCAGCAGTAGCGGGAGGAGGATCACCGGGGAGCTGTTTTTT. This codes for CASSSGRRITGELFF.

The chain joins TRBV5-1 to TRBJ2-7; no definite D call. The CDR3 has 13 residues. Germline CDR1 is SGHRS and CDR2 is YFSETQ. V was cut by 4 bases and J by 5 bases, with 13 bases left in between. CDR3 protein: CASSARYRNEQYF. The CDR3 nucleotides read TGCGCCAGCAGCGCGAGGTATCGGAACGAGCAGTACTTC.

The chain combines TRBV5-5 with TRBJ2-4, with 8 bases fitting TRBD2. Germline CDR1 reads SGHKS; CDR2 reads YYEKEE (reference sequence). With 2 bases clipped from V and 7 bases from J, the junction kept 8 bases outside the gene matches. The CDR3 is 15 residues long. The CDR3 DNA sequence: TGTGCCAGCAGCTTCAGCGGGAGTAGTGGGAACATTCAGTACTTC. Its protein product is CASSFSGSSGNIQYF.

The sample holds one count of this clone. This rearrangement joins TRBV12-5 to TRBJ1-2, with 7 bases fitting TRBD1. The CDR3 sequence is 16 residues long. Germline assignment: CDR1 LGHNT and CDR2 FRNRAP. V lost 0 bases to trimming and J lost 5 bases; unmatched junction nucleotides: 9. The CDR3 region is CASGLVQGSPWYGYTF. In DNA, the CDR3 is TGTGCTAGTGGTTTGGTACAGGGGTCCCCTTGGTATGGCTACACCTTC. The entire variable domain, with the rest obtained from reference TRBV12-5 and TRBJ1-2, is as follows: DARVTQTPRHKVTEMGQEVTMRCQPILGHNTVFWYRQTMMQGLELLAYFRNRAPLDDSGMPKDRFSAEMPDATLATLKIQPSEPRDSAVYFCASGLVQGSPWYGYTFGSGTRLTVV.

The J gene is TRBJ2-6, the V gene TRBV5-8; 7 positions agree with TRBD1. The CDR3 loop spans 13 amino acids. Looked up from germline, CDR1 is SGHTS and CDR2 is YDEGEE. With 7 bases clipped from V and 11 bases from J, the junction kept 9 bases outside the gene matches. CDR3: CASAEKTGYVLTF. The CDR3 nucleotides read TGTGCCAGCGCGGAAAAGACAGGGTACGTCCTGACTTTC.

The chain has TRBV18 and TRBJ2-3; D is uncertain. In germline, CDR1 is KGHSH, CDR2 LQKENI. Trimming stripped 2 bases from V and 4 bases from J, with 16 bases between. The CDR3 is 16 residues long. The CDR3 DNA is TGTGCCAGCTCACCAGTTTCACGGACCCAAGCAGATACGCAGTATTTT. Its translation: CASSPVSRTQADTQYF.

The rearrangement joins TRBV6-5 to TRBJ2-7; D not resolved. V was shortened by 5 bases and J by 4 bases, with 6 bases between the two germline ends. From germline, CDR1 is MNHEY and CDR2 SVGAGI. CDR3 length: 11 residues. The CDR3 bases are TGTGCCAGCAGTCAATTGTACGAGCAGTACTTC. This encodes CASSQLYEQYF.

The gene calls are TRBV4-1 and TRBJ2-5; D gene ambiguous. Germline V lookup: CDR1 MGHRA, CDR2 YSYEKL. The ends were cut back, 0 bases at V and 4 bases at J, with 15 bases in the middle. The length of the CDR3 is 16 residues. The CDR3: CASSQEDAAPAETQYF. In DNA form, the CDR3 reads TGCGCCAGCAGCCAAGAGGACGCAGCCCCCGCAGAGACCCAGTACTTC.

The chain recombines TRBV19 with TRBJ1-5, with 8 nucleotides matching TRBD1. CDR1 and CDR2 from the germline V gene are LNHDA and SQIVND (reference sequence). CDR3 length: 13 amino acids. The trim removed 10 bases at V and 6 bases at J, leaving 8 bases unmatched. CDR3 sequence: CATIQGAGQPQHF. The CDR3, as DNA: TGTGCCACTATCCAGGGGGCTGGTCAGCCCCAGCATTTT.

The chain carries TRBV19 and TRBJ1-3; TRBD1 matches at 8 bases. Germline V gene data show CDR1 as LNHDA and CDR2 as SQIVND (reference sequence). V lost 4 bases, J lost 0 bases, and 14 bases stayed unmatched. There are 19 residues in the CDR3. This CDR3 is CASSRKAGGAGTSGNTIYF. The CDR3 DNA sequence: TGTGCCAGTAGTAGGAAGGCAGGGGGCGCGGGGACCTCTGGAAACACCATATATTTT.

The V gene is TRBV7-3, the J gene TRBJ1-1; TRBD1 might be the D (6 bases). The CDR3 runs to 14 residues. Looked up from germline, CDR1 is SGHTA and CDR2 is FQGTGA. Deletions cut 4 bases from V and 9 bases from J, with 18 bases between. The CDR3 nucleotides read TGTGCCAGCAGCTGGGTCGGGGACATTACTAAAGCTTTCTTT. Translating gives CASSWVGDITKAFF.

V usage is TRBV7-2 and J usage is TRBJ2-1, with TRBD2 identical over 9 bases. After removal of 1 base from V and 7 bases from J, the junction contained 5 bases not matched to a gene. CDR3 length: 15 amino acids. Germline V gene lookup returns CDR1 SGHTA and CDR2 FQGNSA. Here the CDR3 DNA reads TGTGCCAGCAGCTTAGGGCTAGCGGGGACGAATGAGCAGTTCTTC. Its protein is CASSLGLAGTNEQFF.

V is TRBV5-4 and J is TRBJ2-7, with D unresolved. With 0 bases removed from V and 4 bases from J, the gap between germline ends came to 14 bases. CDR1 is SGHNT and CDR2 is YYREEE in the germline V gene (reference sequence). This CDR3 has 15 residues. CDR3 bases: TGTGCCAGCAGCTTGGTAGGCAGTGCCCCATACGAGCAGTACTTC. Its protein product is CASSLVGSAPYEQYF.

The chain recombines TRBV2 with TRBJ2-5; perhaps TRBD1 as D (5 bases). V was shortened by 6 bases and J by 5 bases, with 13 bases between the two germline ends. The CDR3 has 13 residues. Germline assignment: CDR1 SNHLY and CDR2 FYNNEI. Here the CDR3 DNA reads TGTGCCAGCAGCATCCTAGGGGTGGAGACCCAGTACTTC. This codes for CASSILGVETQYF.

V and J are TRBV7-9 and TRBJ1-1; unclear D gene. Trimming stripped 5 bases from V and 4 bases from J, with 17 bases between. CDR3 length: 15 residues. The germline gives CDR1 SEHNR, CDR2 FQNEAQ (reference sequence). The CDR3 loop reads CASSQQYRGGTEAFF. In DNA, the CDR3 is TGTGCCAGCAGCCAACAATATCGTGGTGGCACTGAAGCTTTCTTT.

This clone occurred a few times. The chain carries TRBV18 and TRBJ1-2, with no clear D. This CDR3 region has 15 residues. Germline V gene data show CDR1 as KGHSH and CDR2 as LQKENI. The V end lost 6 bases, the J end lost 8 bases, and 22 bases lay between the germline ends. The CDR3 DNA reads TGTGCCAGCTCCCCCGGAGGAAGGGTCCCCGCCGGCTACACCTTC. It yields the protein CASSPGGRVPAGYTF. The full variable domain, in which reference TRBV18 and TRBJ1-2 provide the parts outside the CDR3, is NAGVMQNPRHLVRRRGQEARLRCSPMKGHSHVYWYRQLPEEGLKFMVYLQKENIIDESGMPKERFSAEFPKEGPSILRIQQVVRGDSAAYFCASSPGGRVPAGYTFGSGTRLTVV.

A single count supports this clone. CDR3 DNA: TGTGCCAGCAGGTCACAGGGGAACACTGAAGCTTTCTTT. This codes for CASRSQGNTEAFF. This chain joins TRBV6-4 and TRBJ1-1, with a possible D match to TRBD1 (6 bases). Germline V gene lookup returns CDR1 MRHNA and CDR2 SNTAGT. The length of the CDR3 is 13 residues. V lost 6 bases to trimming and J lost 1 base, with 9 bases between them.

This clone was recorded only once. The chain joins TRBV6-5 to TRBJ2-1; possible D gene TRBD2, 5 bases. Germline V gene sequence: CDR1 MNHEY, CDR2 SVGAGI. Trimming left V 7 bases short and J 4 bases short, with 17 bases between. The CDR3 sequence is 15 residues long. The CDR3 DNA follows: TGTGCCAGCATGGGTCGGGGAAGTAGTTACAATGAGCAGTTCTTC. Translated, it gives CASMGRGSSYNEQFF.

V is TRBV28 and J is TRBJ2-5, with 12 bases that match TRBD2. V dropped 2 bases and J dropped 1; count of bases not matched to a gene: 2. This CDR3 comprises 16 residues. CDR1 is MDHEN, CDR2 SYDVKM, per germline. Here the CDR3 DNA reads TGTGCCAGCAGTTTACAGACTAGCGGGAGCCAAGAGACCCAGTACTTC. Translation gives CASSLQTSGSQETQYF.

The V call is TRBV5-1, the J call TRBJ2-5; 7 bases match TRBD1. Trimming removed 4 bases from V and 1 base from J; junction bases left unmatched: 7. Looked up from germline, CDR1 is SGHRS and CDR2 is YFSETQ. The CDR3 runs 15 residues. CDR3 coding DNA: TGCGCCAGCAGCCAATACAGGGGCACCCAAGAGACCCAGTACTTC. Amino acids: CASSQYRGTQETQYF. The whole variable domain, remainder taken from reference TRBV5-1 and TRBJ2-5, is KAGVTQTPRYLIKTRGQQVTLSCSPISGHRSVSWYQQTPGQGLQFLFEYFSETQRNKGNFPGRFSGRQFSNSRSEMNVSTLELGDSALYLCASSQYRGTQETQYFGPGTRLLVL.

The rearrangement links TRBV5-1 to TRBJ2-1; D call uncertain. Per the germline V gene, CDR1 is SGHRS and CDR2 is YFSETQ. Trimming shortened V by 2 bases and J by 0 bases, and 15 bases separated the two germline ends. This CDR3 spans 17 amino acids. As DNA, the CDR3 is TGCGCCAGCAGCTTATCGCCTATCGAAAGCTCCTACAATGAGCAGTTCTTC. It yields the protein CASSLSPIESSYNEQFF.

The chain links TRBV27 to TRBJ1-5; 7 bases are shared with TRBD1. The V segment lost 8 bases and the J segment 0 bases; nucleotides outside the gene matches: 4. CDR3 length: 14 residues. Germline V gene lookup returns CDR1 MNHEY and CDR2 SMNVEV (reference sequence). CDR3 sequence reads: CASGGQLSNQPQHF. In nucleotides, the CDR3 is TGTGCCAGCGGGGGACAGCTTAGCAATCAGCCCCAGCATTTT.

This sequence joins TRBV19 and TRBJ1-4; D unresolved. CDR3 length: 14 amino acids. V was shortened by 3 bases and J by 8 bases, with 13 bases between the two germline ends. Germline CDR1 LNHDA, CDR2 SQIVND (reference sequence). CDR3 DNA: TGTGCCAGTAGTATGATCCCAGGCGCAGAAAAACTGTTTTTT. Amino acid sequence: CASSMIPGAEKLFF.